Described below is a single T cell receptor beta chain sequence and its context. Which antigen it targets is not known. Within one base of it there is no much larger clone, and no base qualities were kept. This sample includes further DNA sequences coding for the same CDR3. Using the deep immunoSEQ assay, multiplex PCR amplified TCR CDR3 regions from genomic DNA. Extracted genomic DNA from each cell subset was spread evenly across all wells of several immunoSEQ 96-well plates, with each plate serving as a replicate. Each replicate PCR for sorted subsets received around 200 ng genomic DNA, equal to some 32,000 T cell genomes. Purified libraries were measured with a Qubit 3.0 fluorometer, size-checked on a Bioanalyzer 2100, and measured again with the KAPA Library Quantification kit. Each immunoSEQ 96-well plate was sequenced on its own single-read 150-cycle Illumina NextSeq 550 flow cell. The source study handled its data this way. Because the immunoSEQ output held only junctional sequences and lacked quality scores, the filtering could not match the filtering applied to full-length reads. Sequences were annotated with PyIR, a Python wrapper for IgBLAST v1.9, using IMGT germline references to assign V/J genes and CDR3. Any read was removed if the V/J assignment was weak (E-value above 1e-6), the CDR3 was missing, or the read contained stop codons, out-of-frame junctions, or ambiguous translated residues. V3J clonotypes were defined as sequences sharing the same inferred V gene, J gene, and CDR3 amino acid sequence. Percentage overlap between repertoires was calculated by dividing the number of shared unique clonotypes by the size of the smaller repertoire. Richness of each repertoire was evaluated using RTK rarefaction, the Chao1 estimator, and Recon v2.1 estimates of unobserved clonotypes. For all TCRbeta clonotypes obtained by the gDNA method from a few donors, generation probabilities were computed with OLGA. TCRdb carries this immuneACCESS record with in-frame sequences only. Its versions omit some clonotypes, under half of them owing to an unresolved V gene in the studies checked, with the rest unexplained. V, J and clone size derive from that table, while D and trimming were established from the DNA sequence. A total of about 2,500,000 clones appear in this sample, roughly 92% of them only once. The top ten clonotypes cover over 0.12% of the sample.

Donors were healthy HIV-negative adults with no recently reported acute infections or vaccinations. Every donor was a Caucasian adult residing in Nashville, Tennessee, USA. CD4+ T cells were enriched by magnetic negative selection; naive cells were then positively selected on CD45RA, and the negative fraction formed the memory subset. Blood was collected by leukapheresis, and PBMCs were isolated by Ficoll-Histopaque density gradient centrifugation and then cryopreserved in liquid nitrogen vapor phase. Analytical flow cytometry was used to check the purity and quantity of each magnetically sorted T cell population. Genomic DNA was isolated from every sorted fraction and measured by UV absorbance on a Nanodrop 2000c. This sample was taken from a study of shared clonotypes between healthy human individuals (dated by TCRdb to 2019 to 2021). About the full investigation: The cohort included a few men and a couple of women between 18 and 49 years of age. For each donor, CD4 naive and CD4 memory were each given three plates, CD8 naive was given two plates, and CD8 memory was given one plate. Leukapheresis yielded between about 0.94 and 9 billion PBMCs per donor. To increase sequencing depth and limit assay-specific biases, different laboratories used diverse techniques to prepare libraries and sequence TCR repertoires. To estimate repertoire size and how much clonotype sharing occurs between individuals, the study deeply sequenced the blood TCR repertoires of several healthy adults. What the study reported, not specific to this receptor: Based on pairwise subsampling, the degree of clonotype sharing among donors was expected to be affected by sequencing depth. Even with the large sequencing depth, rarefaction of the sorted-subset datasets indicated that sequencing was incomplete. Estimated clonotype richness was generally larger for naive than for memory subsets. Because the study included only a small number of donors, the genetic and exposure-history diversity represented was limited. Only blood was sampled, and tissue TCR repertoires likely differ from those in blood. When a few donors were compared, the shared fraction of clonotypes was about 5.5% for naive CD4, approximately 3.3% for naive CD8, roughly 2.5% for memory CD4, and 0.35% to 0.4% for memory CD8. Compared with non-shared clonotypes, clonotypes shared by all four sorted-subset donors had higher generation probabilities.

The CDR3 sequence holds 11 residues, the cysteine and phenylalanine included. Kept here is only the CDR3 DNA, which spans 33 bases and is read in frame from base 1. As encoded in the germline V gene, CDR1 is MNHEY while CDR2 is SVGAGI. Between the V and J ends, shortened by 7 bases and 4 bases respectively, the junction contains 7 bases. The sequence came from a young man in good health. This chain joins TRBV6-5 to TRBJ2-5; possibly the D gene is TRBD1, per 5 matching bases. The sequenced sample consisted of naive CD4+ T cells sorted from blood. The sample's cell subset or site label, in plain terms: CD45RA+ positively selected. In nucleotides, the sequence is TGTGCCAGCAAAAGGGGAGAGACCCAGTACTTC. It encodes CASKRGETQYF.